The rows below give T cell receptor beta chains drawn from one sample of a study of T cell clones after liver transplantation. Only in-frame clones appear in the TCRdb table, and some are missing; sequencing was by immunoSEQ multiplex PCR. The data show tens of thousands of clones, under 95% seen once. Sample: CD4+ T cells from blood, taken before liver transplant. Receptors were obtained from a human donor who received a liver transplant. The CDR3 runs from the conserved cysteine through the conserved F or W. The order of the fields is J gene, V gene, D gene, clone size, CDR3 DNA, CDR3 protein. The D gene is left open where the match is weak. Size values are once, few and many counts, or a class for expanded clones, and some rows have none.

j_call: TRBJ2-1; v_call: TRBV7-9; d_call: TRBD2; clone_size: .; cdr3_nt: TGTGCCAGCAGTTCCGGGACTAGCGGGCAGGGGCAGTTCTTC; cdr3_aa: CASSSGTSGQGQFF
j_call: TRBJ1-3; v_call: TRBV4-3; d_call: TRBD1; clone_size: .; cdr3_nt: TGCGCCAGCAGCCAGGGAGGGGGCCCTGGAAACACCATATATTTT; cdr3_aa: CASSQGGGPGNTIYF
j_call: TRBJ2-1; v_call: TRBV30; d_call: TRBD2; clone_size: .; cdr3_nt: TGTGCCTGGAGTTGGGGGGGAAGCGGGAGGCACAATGAGCAGTTCTTC; cdr3_aa: CAWSWGGSGRHNEQFF
j_call: TRBJ2-3; v_call: TRBV5-1; d_call: TRBD1; clone_size: .; cdr3_nt: TGCGCCAGCAGTCGGGGACAGGGGACAGATACGCAGTATTTT; cdr3_aa: CASSRGQGTDTQYF
j_call: TRBJ1-3; v_call: TRBV28; d_call: .; clone_size: .; cdr3_nt: TGTGCCAGTAATTTCCGAGGCTCTGGAAACACCATATATTTT; cdr3_aa: CASNFRGSGNTIYF
j_call: TRBJ2-7; v_call: TRBV29-1; d_call: .; clone_size: .; cdr3_nt: TGCAGCGTTGTGGTCGGGGTCTACGAGCAGTACTTC; cdr3_aa: CSVVVGVYEQYF
j_call: TRBJ1-1; v_call: TRBV19; d_call: .; clone_size: .; cdr3_nt: TGTGCCAGTAGTATCGACAGGACCCATAGGGAGACTGAAGCTTTCTTT; cdr3_aa: CASSIDRTHRETEAFF
j_call: TRBJ1-5; v_call: TRBV19; d_call: .; clone_size: .; cdr3_nt: TGTGCCAGTAGATATCAGGGTAACCAGCCCCAGCATTTT; cdr3_aa: CASRYQGNQPQHF
j_call: TRBJ2-3; v_call: TRBV7-9; d_call: TRBD1; clone_size: .; cdr3_nt: TGTGCCAGCAGCTCGTGGGGACAGGGAACAGATACGCAGTATTTT; cdr3_aa: CASSSWGQGTDTQYF
j_call: TRBJ2-5; v_call: TRBV27; d_call: .; clone_size: .; cdr3_nt: TGTGCCAGCAGGTCAGGGCAACAAGAGACCCAGTACTTC; cdr3_aa: CASRSGQQETQYF
j_call: TRBJ1-1; v_call: TRBV7-2; d_call: .; clone_size: .; cdr3_nt: TGTGCCAGCAGCTTAGCAGGGTCGAACACTGAAGCTTTCTTT; cdr3_aa: CASSLAGSNTEAFF
j_call: TRBJ2-1; v_call: TRBV7-9; d_call: .; clone_size: .; cdr3_nt: TGTGCCAGCAGCTTCACCGGGGGGCATGAGCAGTTCTTC; cdr3_aa: CASSFTGGHEQFF
j_call: TRBJ2-1; v_call: TRBV7-9; d_call: TRBD1; clone_size: .; cdr3_nt: TGTGCCAGCAGCCCACCGACAGGGAGCTGGGATGAGCAGTTCTTC; cdr3_aa: CASSPPTGSWDEQFF
j_call: TRBJ1-5; v_call: TRBV19; d_call: .; clone_size: .; cdr3_nt: TGTGCCAGTAGTCCTTCGAGATCAGGGAATCAGCCCCAGCATTTT; cdr3_aa: CASSPSRSGNQPQHF
j_call: TRBJ1-1; v_call: TRBV28; d_call: .; clone_size: .; cdr3_nt: TGTGCCAGCAGTTCAGCCGACAAGAACACTGAAGCTTTCTTT; cdr3_aa: CASSSADKNTEAFF
j_call: TRBJ2-1; v_call: TRBV6-5; d_call: TRBD2; clone_size: .; cdr3_nt: TGTGCCAGCAGCCGACTAGCGGGAGGGTACAATGAGCAGTTCTTC; cdr3_aa: CASSRLAGGYNEQFF
j_call: TRBJ2-2; v_call: TRBV19; d_call: TRBD1; clone_size: .; cdr3_nt: TGTGCCAGTAGTACCGACAGGGGGCGGACCGGGGAGCTGTTTTTT; cdr3_aa: CASSTDRGRTGELFF
j_call: TRBJ1-1; v_call: TRBV5-1; d_call: .; clone_size: .; cdr3_nt: TGCGCCAGCAAACTTACGTCAGGAGCCACTGAAGCTTTCTTT; cdr3_aa: CASKLTSGATEAFF
j_call: TRBJ2-2; v_call: TRBV7-3; d_call: .; clone_size: once; cdr3_nt: TGTGCCAGCAGCTGGGGGAACACCGGGGAGCTGTTTTTT; cdr3_aa: CASSWGNTGELFF
j_call: TRBJ1-4; v_call: TRBV19; d_call: .; clone_size: .; cdr3_nt: TGTGCCAGTAGTATCTCGGTCGGCGATAATGAAAAACTGTTTTTT; cdr3_aa: CASSISVGDNEKLFF
j_call: TRBJ2-7; v_call: TRBV27; d_call: .; clone_size: .; cdr3_nt: TGTGCCAGCAGTTTTCAAGCCAGGGAGATCGACGAGCAGTACTTC; cdr3_aa: CASSFQAREIDEQYF
j_call: TRBJ2-5; v_call: TRBV11-3; d_call: TRBD2; clone_size: .; cdr3_nt: TGTGCCAGCAGCAACGGAGCGGGAGGCCAAGAGACCCAGTACTTC; cdr3_aa: CASSNGAGGQETQYF
j_call: TRBJ1-1; v_call: TRBV19; d_call: .; clone_size: .; cdr3_nt: TGTGCCAGCCGACCCGGGCAGACTGAAGCTTTCTTT; cdr3_aa: CASRPGQTEAFF
j_call: TRBJ1-4; v_call: TRBV13; d_call: TRBD1; clone_size: few; cdr3_nt: TGTGCCAGCAGCAAACGACCCCTACAGGGGGAAGGTGAAAAACTGTTTTTT; cdr3_aa: CASSKRPLQGEGEKLFF
j_call: TRBJ1-5; v_call: TRBV7-2; d_call: .; clone_size: .; cdr3_nt: TGTGCCAGCAGCTTATCCCCAGGAGGCAATCAGCCCCAGCATTTT; cdr3_aa: CASSLSPGGNQPQHF
j_call: TRBJ2-2; v_call: TRBV11-2; d_call: .; clone_size: .; cdr3_nt: TGTGCCAGCAGCTTAGTGGGTCCCACCGGGGAGCTGTTTTTT; cdr3_aa: CASSLVGPTGELFF
j_call: TRBJ1-4; v_call: TRBV7-9; d_call: .; clone_size: once; cdr3_nt: TGTGCCAGCAGGTCCTACTCAGGGGTAGGCGGTGAAAAACTGTTTTTT; cdr3_aa: CASRSYSGVGGEKLFF
j_call: TRBJ2-7; v_call: TRBV7-6; d_call: .; clone_size: few; cdr3_nt: TGTGCCAGCAGCTTAAAACCCGCTGATGGGCAGTACTTC; cdr3_aa: CASSLKPADGQYF
j_call: TRBJ1-4; v_call: TRBV2; d_call: TRBD1; clone_size: .; cdr3_nt: TGTGCCAGCAGTTCGGACAGGGGATCAAATGAAAAACTGTTTTTT; cdr3_aa: CASSSDRGSNEKLFF
j_call: TRBJ2-1; v_call: TRBV11-2; d_call: .; clone_size: .; cdr3_nt: TGTGCCAGCACCGACCTGGGGCGAAGCAATGAGCAGTTCTTC; cdr3_aa: CASTDLGRSNEQFF
j_call: TRBJ2-1; v_call: TRBV28; d_call: .; clone_size: .; cdr3_nt: TGTGCCAGCGTACCGAGCTCCTACAATGAGCAGTTCTTC; cdr3_aa: CASVPSSYNEQFF
j_call: TRBJ2-5; v_call: TRBV7-2; d_call: TRBD1; clone_size: .; cdr3_nt: TGTGCCAGCAGCTTACCCCAGGGGGCAGTGGAGACCCAGTACTTC; cdr3_aa: CASSLPQGAVETQYF
j_call: TRBJ1-3; v_call: TRBV7-9; d_call: .; clone_size: .; cdr3_nt: TGTGCCAGCAGCCGGGACGTCTCAAACACCATATATTTT; cdr3_aa: CASSRDVSNTIYF
j_call: TRBJ2-1; v_call: TRBV14; d_call: TRBD2; clone_size: .; cdr3_nt: TGTGCCAGCAGCCAACGGACTAGCGGGAGCCTCTACAATGAGCAGTTCTTC; cdr3_aa: CASSQRTSGSLYNEQFF
j_call: TRBJ2-5; v_call: TRBV5-1; d_call: TRBD2; clone_size: .; cdr3_nt: TGCGCCAGCAGCTTGGCCGGACTAGCGGGAGGCCGAGAGACCCAGTACTTC; cdr3_aa: CASSLAGLAGGRETQYF
j_call: TRBJ2-5; v_call: TRBV19; d_call: .; clone_size: .; cdr3_nt: TGTGCCAGCAGTATATCGAGAAGTTCGGAGACCCAGTACTTC; cdr3_aa: CASSISRSSETQYF
j_call: TRBJ1-5; v_call: TRBV5-1; d_call: TRBD1; clone_size: few; cdr3_nt: TGCGCCAGCAGCGTCGGACAGGGGGATCAGCCCCAGCATTTT; cdr3_aa: CASSVGQGDQPQHF
j_call: TRBJ2-1; v_call: TRBV27; d_call: TRBD2; clone_size: .; cdr3_nt: TGTGCCAGCAGTTTCCTAGCGGGACGGGGTGAGCAGTTCTTC; cdr3_aa: CASSFLAGRGEQFF
j_call: TRBJ2-5; v_call: TRBV5-1; d_call: .; clone_size: .; cdr3_nt: TGCGCCAGCAGCCTCCTGGACAGCGGCCAAGAGACCCAGTACTTC; cdr3_aa: CASSLLDSGQETQYF
j_call: TRBJ1-2; v_call: TRBV15; d_call: .; clone_size: .; cdr3_nt: TGTGCCACCAGCAGAGGTGGGGCAGGAGGATTCGCTAACTATGGCTACACCTTC; cdr3_aa: CATSRGGAGGFANYGYTF
j_call: TRBJ2-1; v_call: TRBV4-3; d_call: .; clone_size: few; cdr3_nt: TGCGCCAGCAGCCAAGAATGGCAGGAGGAGCAGTTCTTC; cdr3_aa: CASSQEWQEEQFF
j_call: TRBJ2-7; v_call: TRBV5-1; d_call: .; clone_size: .; cdr3_nt: TGCGCCAGCAGCTTCTTGGGGTCCTACGAGCAGTACTTC; cdr3_aa: CASSFLGSYEQYF
j_call: TRBJ2-3; v_call: TRBV13; d_call: .; clone_size: .; cdr3_nt: TGTGCCAGCAGCTTAGGGCTAGATCTTGGTACGCAGTATTTT; cdr3_aa: CASSLGLDLGTQYF
j_call: TRBJ2-1; v_call: TRBV5-6; d_call: TRBD2; clone_size: .; cdr3_nt: TGTGCCAGCAGCCTCGGGACTAGCGATGAGCAGTTCTTC; cdr3_aa: CASSLGTSDEQFF
j_call: TRBJ2-7; v_call: TRBV11-2; d_call: TRBD2; clone_size: .; cdr3_nt: TGTGCCAGCAGCTTTACTAGCGGGTCCTACGAGCAGTACTTC; cdr3_aa: CASSFTSGSYEQYF
j_call: TRBJ1-1; v_call: TRBV28; d_call: TRBD1; clone_size: .; cdr3_nt: TGTGCCAGCAGCCCCCAGGGACAGTTGACTGAAGCTTTCTTT; cdr3_aa: CASSPQGQLTEAFF
j_call: TRBJ1-1; v_call: TRBV5-1; d_call: .; clone_size: .; cdr3_nt: TGCGCCAGCAGCTTCGTAGGCAGGGGGAACACTGAAGCTTTCTTT; cdr3_aa: CASSFVGRGNTEAFF
j_call: TRBJ2-7; v_call: TRBV7-8; d_call: TRBD1; clone_size: .; cdr3_nt: TGTGCCAGCAGCCGGGTGGGCTCCTGGGACAGCTCCTACGAGCAGTACTTC; cdr3_aa: CASSRVGSWDSSYEQYF
j_call: TRBJ2-7; v_call: TRBV11-3; d_call: .; clone_size: .; cdr3_nt: TGTGCCAGCAGCGTAGGGACACCCTCCGAGCAGTACTTC; cdr3_aa: CASSVGTPSEQYF
j_call: TRBJ1-2; v_call: TRBV10-2; d_call: .; clone_size: .; cdr3_nt: TGCGCCAGCGGGGAGGTGGGTGGCTACACCTTC; cdr3_aa: CASGEVGGYTF
j_call: TRBJ2-5; v_call: TRBV27; d_call: TRBD1; clone_size: .; cdr3_nt: TGTGCCAGCAGCCGGGGCAGGGGGCAACAAGAGACCCAGTACTTC; cdr3_aa: CASSRGRGQQETQYF
j_call: TRBJ1-1; v_call: TRBV29-1; d_call: TRBD1; clone_size: .; cdr3_nt: TGCAGCGCCACAGGGGGCGGAGGCACTGAAGCTTTCTTT; cdr3_aa: CSATGGGGTEAFF
j_call: TRBJ1-3; v_call: TRBV18; d_call: TRBD1; clone_size: .; cdr3_nt: TGTGCCAGCTCACCAAAGGGACAGGGGACTGGAAACACCATATATTTT; cdr3_aa: CASSPKGQGTGNTIYF
j_call: TRBJ1-2; v_call: TRBV6-1; d_call: .; clone_size: .; cdr3_nt: TGTGCCAGCAGTTATCGAGGCTATGGCTACACCTTC; cdr3_aa: CASSYRGYGYTF
j_call: TRBJ2-3; v_call: TRBV5-4; d_call: TRBD1; clone_size: .; cdr3_nt: TGTGCCAGCAGTTTACAGGGGGCCCGGGCCACAGATACGCAGTATTTT; cdr3_aa: CASSLQGARATDTQYF
j_call: TRBJ2-2; v_call: TRBV19; d_call: .; clone_size: .; cdr3_nt: TGTGCCAGTATGAGGGGGGCAGCCGGGGAGCTGTTTTTT; cdr3_aa: CASMRGAAGELFF
j_call: TRBJ2-7; v_call: TRBV27; d_call: .; clone_size: .; cdr3_nt: TGTGCCAGCCAGGCGGGACCGCGTCGCGAGCAGTACTTC; cdr3_aa: CASQAGPRREQYF
j_call: TRBJ1-2; v_call: TRBV5-1; d_call: TRBD1; clone_size: .; cdr3_nt: TGCGCCAGCAGCCCTTCCGGGACAGCTTATGGCTACACCTTC; cdr3_aa: CASSPSGTAYGYTF
j_call: TRBJ1-4; v_call: TRBV2; d_call: TRBD1; clone_size: .; cdr3_nt: TGTGCCAGCAGTCCCGGGACAGTCAATGAAAAACTGTTTTTT; cdr3_aa: CASSPGTVNEKLFF
j_call: TRBJ2-1; v_call: TRBV25-1; d_call: .; clone_size: .; cdr3_nt: TGTGCCAGCAGTGGGAGGGGGAGCGCTTACAATGAGCAGTTCTTC; cdr3_aa: CASSGRGSAYNEQFF